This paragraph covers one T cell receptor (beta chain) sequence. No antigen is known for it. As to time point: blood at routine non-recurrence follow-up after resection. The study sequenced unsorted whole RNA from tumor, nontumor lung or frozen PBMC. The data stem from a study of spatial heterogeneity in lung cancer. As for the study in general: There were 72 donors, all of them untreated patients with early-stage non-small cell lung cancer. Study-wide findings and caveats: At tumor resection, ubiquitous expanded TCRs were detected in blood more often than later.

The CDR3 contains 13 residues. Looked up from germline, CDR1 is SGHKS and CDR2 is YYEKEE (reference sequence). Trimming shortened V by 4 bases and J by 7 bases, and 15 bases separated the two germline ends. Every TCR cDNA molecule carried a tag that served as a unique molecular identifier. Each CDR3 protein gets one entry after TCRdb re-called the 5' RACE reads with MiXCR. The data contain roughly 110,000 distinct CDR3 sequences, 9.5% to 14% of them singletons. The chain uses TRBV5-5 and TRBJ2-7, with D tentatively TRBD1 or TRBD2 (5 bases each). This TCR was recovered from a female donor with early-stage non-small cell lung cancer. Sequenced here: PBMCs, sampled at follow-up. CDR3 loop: CASSPGLGREQYV. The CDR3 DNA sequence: TGTGCCAGCAGCCCGGGGCTGGGGCGTGAGCAGTACGTC.